This T cell receptor beta chain was sequenced in a study of CXCR3-negative and CXCR3-positive naive CD8 T cells. General study findings and limits: The study found more hydrophobic TRB CDR3s in CXCR3-positive naive cells than in CXCR3-negative naive cells.

The TRB libraries of cDNA were built by UMI-labeled 5' RACE. TCRdb re-called the 5' RACE reads; one entry per CDR3 protein, DNA not given. There are more than 100,000 distinct CDR3 sequences in the sample, with over 0.35% held by the top ten. Concerning this clonotype: As yet, its antigen is unknown.

The naive CD8+ gate required CD45RO-CCR7+CD27+CD95- phenotype. The sequenced sample consisted of naive CXCR3+ CD8+ T cells from blood. Subset meaning: CD45RO-CCR7+CD27+CD95- naive CD8+ T cells expressing CXCR3 (TNR3+). The source is a human donor in good health. Some clones in this sample may be carry-over from other donors' samples.

CDR3 in amino acids: CSVEEAHPDSEQYF. The chain carries TRBV29-1 and TRBJ2-7; TCRdb's D call, TRBD1, is unchecked because there is no DNA. CDR1 is SQVTM, CDR2 ANQGSEA, per germline. This CDR3 spans 14 amino acids.